The rows below give T cell receptor beta chains drawn from one sample of a study of blood T cell repertoires in COVID-19. The repertoire was sequenced with immunoSEQ multiplex PCR; TCRdb's copy has only in-frame clones and lacks some. The sample has about 320,000 clones; about 85% are singletons. Source material: PBMCs or T cells enriched from blood (not recorded which). The receptor set was obtained from a woman under 40 who had been exposed to COVID-19. The CDR3 runs from the conserved cysteine through the conserved F or W. A D gene is named only where the DNA matches it firmly. Size tells how often a clone was seen (once, few, many) or the class of an expanded clone, and some rows leave it out.

clone size	V gene	D gene	J gene	CDR3 DNA	CDR3 protein
-	TRBV28	TRBD1	TRBJ1-2	TGTGCCAGCATTCCGCGGGACAGAAGTGGCTACACCTTC	CASIPRDRSGYTF
-	TRBV19	TRBD2	TRBJ2-1	TGTGCCACCACCCTAGCGGGGGCCTACAATGAGCAGTTCTTC	CATTLAGAYNEQFF
-	TRBV3-1/TRBV3-2	-	TRBJ1-2	TGTGCCAGCAGCCAAGATCAGGGGTGGGATGGCTACACCTTC	CASSQDQGWDGYTF
few	TRBV4-2	TRBD2	TRBJ2-5	TGTGCCAGCAGCCAAGAGGCGGGGGGACAAGAGACCCAGTACTTC	CASSQEAGGQETQYF
once	TRBV20-1	-	TRBJ2-3	TGCAGTGCGATCAGGGGAGATACGCAGTATTTT	CSAIRGDTQYF
few	TRBV6-2/TRBV6-3	-	TRBJ1-3	TGTGCCAGCAGTTTCAGATCTGGAAACACCATATATTTT	CASSFRSGNTIYF
-	TRBV28	-	TRBJ1-2	TGTGCCAGCACCACCCGGGTCTATGGCTACACCTTC	CASTTRVYGYTF
-	TRBV3-1/TRBV3-2	-	TRBJ1-1	TGTGCCAGCAGCCAAGAGGTAATGAGGGGAGGCACTGAAGCTTTCTTT	CASSQEVMRGGTEAFF
once	TRBV23-1	TRBD1	TRBJ1-6	TGCGCCAGCAGTCGAACCGGTAGAGGGGGCAATTCACCCCTCCACTTT	CASSRTGRGGNSPLHF
-	TRBV5-1	-	TRBJ1-4	TGCGCCAGCAGCTTGGGTTTGGACAGAAAGAATGAAAAACTGTTTTTT	CASSLGLDRKNEKLFF
-	TRBV5-6	-	TRBJ1-2	TGTGCCAGCAGCGAAGGGACACTCTATGGCTACACCTTC	CASSEGTLYGYTF
-	TRBV19	-	TRBJ2-2	TGTGCCAGTAGACAGAACACCGGGGAGCTGTTTTTT	CASRQNTGELFF
-	TRBV7-3	-	TRBJ1-1	TGTGCCAGCAGCGAAGGGGGACCGAACACTGAAGCTTTCTTT	CASSEGGPNTEAFF
-	TRBV3-1/TRBV3-2	-	TRBJ1-2	TGTGCCAGCAGCCAAGTCGTAGCCTATGGCTACACCTTC	CASSQVVAYGYTF
-	TRBV7-2	-	TRBJ1-6	TGTGCCAGCAGCCTTTCTAGTCAGTCCCTCCACTTT	CASSLSSQSLHF
-	TRBV18	-	TRBJ1-1	TGTGCCAGCTCACCGACCTTTGGAGGTACTGAAGCTTTCTTT	CASSPTFGGTEAFF
-	TRBV28	-	TRBJ1-1	TGTGCCAGCAGTAGGCAGGGGAAAGAAGCTTTCTTT	CASSRQGKEAFF
-	TRBV7-9	TRBD1	TRBJ2-5	TGTGCCAGCCGGGACAGCCAAGAGACCCAGTACTTC	CASRDSQETQYF
few	TRBV30	-	TRBJ1-5	TGTGCCTGGACCCACCCCACAGGAAGAAATCAGCCCCAGCATTTT	CAWTHPTGRNQPQHF